Following are 28 T cell receptor beta chains from one sample sequenced in a study of T cell repertoires in cytomegalovirus infection. TCRdb reprocessed the reads via MiXCR and lists one record per CDR3 protein. The table lists approximately 500,000 distinct CDR3 sequences, approximately 17% of them singletons. The specimen sequenced was CD8+ T cells from PBMCs. The receptors here all came from a human donor in good health (CMV status not recorded). Some clones in this sample may be carry-over from other donors' samples.

This clonotype turned up a few times. This chain joins TRBV6-1 and TRBJ2-7; 8 nucleotides align to TRBD1. J was trimmed by 3 bases and V by 6 bases; bases with no gene match: 7. Germline V gene lookup returns CDR1 MNHNS and CDR2 SASEGT. The CDR3 consists of 14 residues. CDR3 DNA sequence: TGTGCCAGCAGGCTGAGACAGGGGCGCTACGAGCAGTACTTC. This sequence encodes CASRLRQGRYEQYF.

This clonotype has a handful of counts. The chain couples TRBV6-1 to TRBJ2-3; D is perhaps TRBD2 (5 bases). The CDR3 spans 17 residues. The V and J ends lost 8 bases and 0 bases respectively, with 21 bases between them. Per germline, CDR1 MNHNS and CDR2 SASEGT. The CDR3 is CASAEAVVYSSTDTQYF. DNA for the CDR3: TGTGCCAGCGCCGAAGCGGTTGTTTATTCTAGCACAGATACGCAGTATTTT.

Many counts were recorded for this clonotype. The genes are TRBV11-3 and TRBJ2-1; the match to TRBD2 covers 8 bases. J was trimmed by 5 bases and V by 2 bases; bases with no gene match: 8. The CDR3 totals 16 residues. Germline-derived CDR1 and CDR2 are SGHNT and YENEEA. The CDR3 DNA sequence: TGTGCCAGCAGCTTAAGGGGTAGCGGGGCAGACAATGAGCAGTTCTTC. Its translation is CASSLRGSGADNEQFF.

This chain uses TRBV7-9 with TRBJ1-4, with TRBD1 as a possible D gene (5 bases). Germline CDR1 reads SEHNR; CDR2 reads FQNEAQ (reference sequence). The CDR3 extends over 16 amino acids. Trimming took off 1 base at V and 0 bases at J, with 9 bases between the two ends. In DNA form, the CDR3 reads TGTGCCAGCAGCTTAGTTGGGGGATCAACTAATGAAAAACTGTTTTTT. It codes for CASSLVGGSTNEKLFF. Full variable domain (rest looked up from reference TRBV7-9 and TRBJ1-4): DTGVSQNPRHKITKRGQNVTFRCDPISEHNRLYWYRQTLGQGPEFLTYFQNEAQLEKSRLLSDRFSAERPKGSFSTLEIQRTEQGDSAMYLCASSLVGGSTNEKLFFGSGTQLSVL.

The CDR3: CASSPKYFDSERTDTQYF. DNA for the CDR3: TGTGCCAGCAGCCCAAAGTATTTTGACAGTGAACGCACAGATACGCAGTATTTT. This chain connects TRBV7-9 to TRBJ2-3; weak D call: TRBD1 (5 bases). Germline V lookup: CDR1 SEHNR, CDR2 FQNEAQ (reference sequence). V lost 5 bases to trimming and J lost 1 base, with 22 bases between them. The CDR3 sequence is 18 residues long.

This clonotype was seen many times. The J gene is TRBJ2-7, the V gene TRBV7-3, with D unresolved. Looked up from germline, CDR1 is SGHTA and CDR2 is FQGTGA. V was pared by 5 bases and J by 0 bases, with 11 bases between. The CDR3 has 14 amino acids. This CDR3 is CASSQDGFSYEQYF. As DNA, the CDR3 is TGTGCCAGCAGCCAGGACGGTTTCTCCTACGAGCAGTACTTC.

As DNA, the CDR3 is TGTGCCAGCAGCTTCTATGGAGGGGAGGTAGAGACCCAGTACTTC. It encodes CASSFYGGEVETQYF. The chain has TRBV5-8 and TRBJ2-5; perhaps TRBD2 as D (6 bases). V lost 2 bases to trimming and J lost 4 bases, with 15 bases between them. CDR3 size: 15 residues. CDR1 is SGHTS and CDR2 is YDEGEE in the germline V gene.

This chain connects TRBV9 to TRBJ2-6; TRBD2 is a possible D gene (6 bases). The V and J ends lost 4 bases and 6 bases respectively, with 17 bases between them. This CDR3 region has 16 residues. CDR1 is SGDLS and CDR2 is YYNGEE in the germline V gene. The CDR3 bases are TGTGCCAGCAGCCTTTCCCTGCGGGACCCGGCCAACGTCCTGACTTTC. It translates to CASSLSLRDPANVLTF.

This clonotype was detected many times. The chain couples TRBV4-1 to TRBJ2-7; 7 positions agree with TRBD2. V shed 2 bases and J 0 bases; nucleotides not matched to a gene: 22. The CDR3 has 21 amino acids. The germline V gene has CDR1 MGHRA and CDR2 YSYEKL. The CDR3 loop is CASSQFDLAVPGSIGSYEQYF. The CDR3 nucleotides read TGCGCCAGCAGCCAATTCGATCTAGCGGTTCCGGGCTCCATAGGCTCCTACGAGCAGTACTTC.

The chain joins TRBV30 to TRBJ2-1, with unresolved D. This CDR3 is built from 13 residues. Germline loops: CDR1 GTSNPN, CDR2 SVGIG (reference sequence). Trimming took off 4 bases at V and 9 bases at J, with 16 bases between the two ends. CDR3 residues: CAWTRSRHAEQFF. The CDR3 bases are TGTGCCTGGACTCGGTCCCGACACGCTGAGCAGTTCTTC.

This clonotype was detected a few times. This sequence may be a read error, since a much larger clone differs from it by one base. The V call is TRBV7-9, the J call TRBJ1-1; D is possibly TRBD1 (5 bases). The germline CDR1 and CDR2 sequences are SEHNR and FQNEAQ (reference sequence). The CDR3 is made up of 14 amino acids. Trimming pared 1 base from V and 6 bases from J, leaving 12 bases between. The CDR3 sequence is CASSLVGPGAEAFF. The CDR3 DNA sequence: TGTGCCAGCAGCTTAGTAGGCCCGGGGGCTGAAGCTTTCTTT.

This clonotype was seen repeatedly, ten times or more. In DNA, the CDR3 is TGTGCCAGCAGTCCACTGGGGGGCAATCAGCCCCAGCATTTT. This codes for CASSPLGGNQPQHF. The chain has TRBV28 and TRBJ1-5, with a possible D match to TRBD1 (5 bases). Germline V gene data show CDR1 as MDHEN and CDR2 as SYDVKM. This CDR3 is 14 amino acids long. Trimming took 5 bases from V and 2 from J, leaving 10 bases between them.

This clonotype was seen many times. The chain is built from TRBV28 and TRBJ2-5; D is uncertain. Germline values: CDR1 MDHEN, CDR2 SYDVKM. V lost 7 bases and J lost 9, with 21 bases in between. The CDR3 contains 14 residues. CDR3 sequence reads: CASNYLSHALAQYF. The CDR3 DNA is TGTGCCAGCAATTACTTGTCACACGCGTTGGCCCAGTACTTC.

On this clonotype: A much larger clone sits a single nucleotide away, making a read error possible. The chain has TRBV4-1 and TRBJ2-7; 7 bases map to TRBD1. The V gene end was trimmed by 1 base and the J gene end by 3 bases; junction bases not matched to a gene: 6. In germline, CDR1 is MGHRA, CDR2 YSYEKL. The CDR3 length is 15 residues. In nucleotides, the CDR3 is TGCGCCAGCAGCCAAGTACAGGGGTTTTTCTACGAGCAGTACTTC. The encoded protein is CASSQVQGFFYEQYF.

This sequence joins TRBV9 and TRBJ2-1; 8 bases match TRBD2. Germline assignment: CDR1 SGDLS and CDR2 YYNGEE. The CDR3 spans 16 residues. Germline trimming cut 2 bases from V and 3 bases from J; bases unmatched to any gene: 7. The CDR3 protein is CASSVSGSGGYNEQFF. CDR3 DNA: TGTGCCAGCAGCGTCAGCGGGAGTGGGGGCTACAATGAGCAGTTCTTC.

This clonotype was seen repeatedly, ten times or more. CDR3 region: CASSSLDSSWPGGYTF. In DNA form, the CDR3 reads TGTGCCAGCAGCTCCCTGGACAGTTCTTGGCCCGGTGGCTACACCTTC. The V gene is TRBV7-9, the J gene TRBJ1-2; D may be TRBD1 (6 bases). The V gene's germline CDR1 is SEHNR and CDR2 FQNEAQ (reference sequence). The CDR3 runs 16 residues. Trimming removed 4 bases at V and 7 bases at J, with 22 bases between.

This clonotype was counted at least ten times. In DNA form, the CDR3 reads TGTGCCAGCAGCTTAAACGCGGATTACAATGAGCAGTTCTTC. Encoded protein: CASSLNADYNEQFF. V and J are TRBV7-2 and TRBJ2-1; D not certain. This CDR3 is built from 14 residues. Trimming took 2 bases from V and 4 from J, leaving 9 bases between them. Germline values: CDR1 SGHTA, CDR2 FQGNSA.

V is TRBV3-1 and J is TRBJ2-1; TRBD2 matches at 9 bases. There are 15 residues in the CDR3. V lost 3 bases and J lost 9; bases outside the gene matches: 9. Looked up from germline, CDR1 is LGHDT and CDR2 is YNNKEL (reference sequence). The CDR3 bases are TGTGCCAGCAGCCAGGCCCTTGCGGGAGGGTTTGAGCAGTTCTTC. This sequence encodes CASSQALAGGFEQFF.

The V and J genes are TRBV27 and TRBJ2-1; 8 bases line up with TRBD2. CDR3 length: 16 residues. The V gene's germline CDR1 is MNHEY and CDR2 SMNVEV (reference sequence). Trimming cost V 2 bases and J 8 bases; bases outside gene matches: 11. The CDR3 nucleotides read TGTGCCAGCAGTTTAGATACGGGGGGGACAAACTATGAGCAGTTCTTC. It translates to CASSLDTGGTNYEQFF.

This clonotype was counted many times. The chain uses TRBV7-9 and TRBJ2-3; D is uncertain. The CDR3 length is 10 residues. Trimming shortened V by 6 bases and J by 4 bases, and 2 bases separated the two germline ends. The germline CDR1 and CDR2 sequences are SEHNR and FQNEAQ (reference sequence). The CDR3 sequence is CASSSDTQYF. The CDR3 DNA is TGTGCCAGCAGTTCAGATACGCAGTATTTT.

The chain joins TRBV12-5 to TRBJ2-7; D is uncertain. The germline CDR1 and CDR2 sequences are LGHNT and FRNRAP. The V and J ends lost 1 base and 3 bases respectively, with 13 bases between them. CDR3 length: 15 residues. The CDR3 loop is CASGLGLQNFYEQYF. The CDR3 DNA reads as TGTGCTAGTGGTTTGGGACTCCAAAACTTCTACGAGCAGTACTTC.

The sample holds a few counts of this clonotype. V gene TRBV2 combines with J gene TRBJ2-7; D remains unclear. The CDR3 totals 12 residues. Deletions cut 6 bases from V and 0 bases from J, with 6 bases between. Germline lookup yields CDR1 SNHLY and CDR2 FYNNEI. The CDR3 sequence: CASRVDSYEQYF. For the CDR3, the DNA is TGTGCCAGCAGAGTAGACTCCTACGAGCAGTACTTC.

The chain employs TRBV5-1 and TRBJ2-7; TRBD1 might be the D (5 bases). This CDR3 comprises 14 residues. Germline V gene sequence: CDR1 SGHRS, CDR2 YFSETQ. Trimming shortened V by 4 bases and J by 5 bases, and 16 bases separated the two germline ends. CDR3 in DNA: TGCGCCAGCAGCCCTGGACGGACAATCCACGAGCAGTACTTC. Protein product: CASSPGRTIHEQYF.

This clonotype was seen more than once but under ten times. This chain uses TRBV29-1 with TRBJ2-3; 9 bases agree with TRBD1. After removal of 5 bases from V and 0 bases from J, the junction contained 6 bases not matched to a gene. Looked up from germline, CDR1 is SQVTM and CDR2 is ANQGSEA. This CDR3 region has 15 residues. CDR3 coding DNA: TGCAGCGTTCGTGGGGACAGGGTTAGCACAGATACGCAGTATTTT. Protein product: CSVRGDRVSTDTQYF.

Ten or more counts support this clonotype. This chain links TRBV7-8 with TRBJ1-5, with D perhaps matching TRBD1 (5 bases). V gave up 5 bases and J gave up 5 bases, with 19 bases separating them. The germline V gene encodes CDR1 SGHVS and CDR2 FQNEAQ. The CDR3 length is 16 residues. CDR3 DNA sequence: TGTGCCAGCAGCCAGAGGGTTCGCGGGGGGGATCAGCCCCAGCATTTT. It yields the protein CASSQRVRGGDQPQHF.

The chain couples TRBV9 to TRBJ2-1; possibly TRBD2 for D (6 bases). Germline CDR1 and CDR2: SGDLS and YYNGEE. Trimming took 0 bases from V and 4 from J, leaving 11 bases between them. This CDR3 spans 15 amino acids. CDR3 region: CASSVGEALYNEQFF. The CDR3 region has the DNA TGTGCCAGCAGCGTAGGGGAGGCGCTATACAATGAGCAGTTCTTC.

CDR3 loop: CASSIEQGEAFF. The CDR3 DNA reads as TGTGCCAGTAGTATAGAGCAGGGAGAGGCTTTCTTT. The chain recombines TRBV19 with TRBJ1-1, with D possibly being TRBD1 (5 bases). V was pared by 0 bases and J by 11 bases, with 10 bases between. CDR1 LNHDA and CDR2 SQIVND come from the germline V gene (reference sequence). The CDR3 totals 12 residues.

This clonotype has ten or more counts. The V call is TRBV12-3 or TRBV12-4, the J call TRBJ1-1; D ambiguous. The CDR3 totals 13 residues. The CDR3 reads CASGVTMNTEAFF. The CDR3 coding sequence is TGTGCGAGCGGGGTGACTATGAACACTGAAGCTTTCTTT.